This T cell receptor (beta chain) emerged from a study of blood T cell repertoires in COVID-19. Overall study context: PBMCs, B-cell-depleted T cells, or T cells provided the cDNA or gDNA that made up the material.

The germline CDR1 and CDR2 sequences are KGHDR and SFDVKD. V shed 7 bases, J shed 5 bases, and the junction held 9 bases outside the gene matches. CDR3 size: 16 residues. TCRdb's table, derived via immunoSEQ multiplex PCR, lists solely in-frame clones and lacks some. The sample holds fewer than 400,000 clones, around nine tenths seen once. This clone appeared a single time. This receptor was taken from a human donor in a cohort sampled during active COVID-19. V is TRBV24-1 and J is TRBJ1-6; 8 bases map to TRBD1. What was sequenced was peripheral blood. CDR3 DNA sequence: TGTGCCACCAGGGTGACAGGGGTTCGTAATAATTCACCCCTCCACTTT. This encodes CATRVTGVRNNSPLHF.